Below, one TCR beta chain is given with its context. Its matching antigen is unknown. The data belong to a study of OX40 agonist ivuxolimab in advanced cancers. Study-wide results and caveats: Low levels of normalized T-cell clonal expansion also appeared in some nonresponders. CD4+ and CD8+ blood T cells expanded clonally by week 6 at 0.1 to 3.0 mg/kg.

Libraries were prepared by immunoSEQ multiplex PCR; TCRdb keeps only in-frame clonotypes and omits some of them. This sample has 60,000 to 65,000 clones; 80% to 90% occur once, and the top ten carry over 2.5%. This CDR3 spans 15 amino acids. CDR1 MDHEN and CDR2 SYDVKM come from the germline V gene. V was pared by 7 bases and J by 4 bases, with 17 bases between. Specimen: CD4+ or CD8+ T cells sorted from blood, collected in a trial of the OX40 agonist ivuxolimab. This clonotype originated in an adult with an advanced solid tumor such as melanoma, head and neck, liver or kidney cancer. The J gene is TRBJ2-1, the V gene TRBV28; TRBD2 might be the D (6 bases). The CDR3 spells CASNLAAGYYNEQFF. As DNA, the CDR3 is TGTGCCAGCAACTTAGCGGCAGGTTATTACAATGAGCAGTTCTTC.